This TCR beta chain derives from a study of identical twins. The study's findings and limits: Conclusions relied on cross-sectional statistical analysis, not following the same donors.

This clonotype was counted many times. Its antigen is not identified. The CDR3 has 13 amino acids. V lost 7 bases, J lost 9 bases, and 16 bases lay in between. Each cDNA held unique molecular identifiers, and template switching gave it a universal primer site. TCRdb processed the 5' RACE reads anew with MiXCR; each CDR3 protein has one entry. The sample shows 200,000 to 300,000 distinct CDR3 sequences, over 9.5% of them seen only once. Everyone who gave samples was a healthy Caucasian. The chain combines TRBV12-3 or TRBV12-4 with TRBJ2-1, with TRBD2 as a possible D gene (6 bases). Input material: memory T cells sorted from blood. The receptor was isolated from a man aged 50-60 years in good health. The CDR3 protein is CASTISLRGEQFF. CDR3 sequence (DNA): TGTGCCAGCACCATTTCCCTGCGGGGTGAGCAGTTCTTC.